This TCR beta chain was identified during a study of cytomegalovirus exposure and HLA in healthy donors. For the study at large: There were 350 to 450 genotyped donors. Of these, about 86% fell in the genetic ancestry cluster associated with self-reported Caucasian donors. Study results and caveats: A later analysis, which compared TCR beta chains of equal frequency, found the HLA-associated ones more clonally expanded. It was 150 or so TCR beta chains that were listed as cytomegalovirus-associated.

The CDR3 covers 12 residues. Looked up from germline, CDR1 is SGHNT and CDR2 is YYREEE (reference sequence). Trimming took off 4 bases at V and 7 bases at J, with 9 bases between the two ends. Turning to this clone: Its antigen is still unknown.

The PCR contained 60 Vbeta and 13 Jbeta primers. The data were produced by immunoSEQ multiplex PCR, yet TCRdb's version contains in-frame clones alone and is incomplete. In the table there are approximately 180,000 clones, 70% to 80% of which are singletons. The sequenced sample was PBMCs. This rearrangement joins TRBV5-4 to TRBJ2-1; the D is unclear. The sequence was obtained from a woman aged 50 to 65 in good health and CMV-seronegative. CDR3 sequence reads: CASSPYGNEQFF. CDR3 sequence (DNA): TGTGCCAGCAGCCCGTACGGGAATGAGCAGTTCTTC.